These T cell receptor beta chains were read from a single sample in a study of T cell responses to AZD1222 COVID-19 vaccine. The data were produced by immunoSEQ multiplex PCR, yet TCRdb's version contains in-frame clones alone and is incomplete. Of about 140,000 clones listed, 85% to 95% were seen once; the top ten hold around 2.5%. This sample comprised peripheral blood, obtained on day 0 of AZD1222 vaccination. The receptors shown here come from an adult in good health. The CDR3 runs from the conserved cysteine through the conserved F or W. The D gene is left open where the match is weak. Only some rows state a clone size, as once, few, many or a class for expanded clones.

cdr3_nt cdr3_aa v_call clone_size d_call j_call
TGTGCCAGCAGCTTGGGCCAGCATAGCACAGATACGCAGTATTTT CASSLGQHSTDTQYF TRBV5-4 - - TRBJ2-3
TGTGCCAGCAGTGAAGAGAATAAAGAGACCCAGTACTTC CASSEENKETQYF TRBV6-1 - - TRBJ2-5
TGTGCCAGCCAAGCGGGACTAGCGGGAGGCGGTCAGCTCGAGCAGTACTTC CASQAGLAGGGQLEQYF TRBV3-1/TRBV3-2 - TRBD2 TRBJ2-7
TGTGCCACCAGTGACCGTCAGGGGGGCGCCTATGGCTACACCTTC CATSDRQGGAYGYTF TRBV24-1 - TRBD1 TRBJ1-2
TGTGCCAGCAGCTTAACAGGGGGGCCCCAGTACTTC CASSLTGGPQYF TRBV7-9 - TRBD1 TRBJ2-5
TGTGCCAGCAGCCAAGACCGGGAGAGGAGCGAGCAGTTCTTC CASSQDRERSEQFF TRBV4-2 - - TRBJ2-1
TGTGCCAGCAGCCCCCCAACTGACAGGGACGAGCAGTACTTC CASSPPTDRDEQYF TRBV3-1/TRBV3-2 - TRBD1 TRBJ2-7
TGTGCCAGCAGCTCGGGGCTTTTAGCGGGGGGCGCAGATACGCAGTATTTT CASSSGLLAGGADTQYF TRBV7-6 once TRBD2 TRBJ2-3
TGTGCCAGTAGTATAGAGGGACAGGGGAACTCCTACGAGCAGTACTTC CASSIEGQGNSYEQYF TRBV19 - TRBD1 TRBJ2-7
TGTGCCAGCAGCCCCACAGGGTACGGTCTTACTAATGAAAAACTGTTTTTT CASSPTGYGLTNEKLFF TRBV27 once - TRBJ1-4
TGCGCCAGCAGTGAGAGGGGTAACGAGCAGTACTTC CASSERGNEQYF TRBV10-1 once - TRBJ2-7
TGTGCCAGCAGCTTAGGTCTCGAGCAGTACTTC CASSLGLEQYF TRBV11-2 - - TRBJ2-7
TGTGCCAGCAGTCCTACTTGGAACGGGGATTCACCCCTCCACTTT CASSPTWNGDSPLHF TRBV27 - - TRBJ1-6
TGTGCCAGCAGCTTGGGACAGTGGTTCTCTGGAAACACCATATATTTT CASSLGQWFSGNTIYF TRBV5-4 - - TRBJ1-3
TGTGCCAGCTCACCAGAGACAGGGGCAGGTTCACCCCTCCACTTT CASSPETGAGSPLHF TRBV18 - TRBD1 TRBJ1-6
TGTGCCAGCAGTCGGGAACAGGGATCAGCAGGGGGCTACACCTTC CASSREQGSAGGYTF TRBV6-5 once - TRBJ1-2
TGTGCCAGCAGCCAAGGTGGGACTAGCGGGGGACCCCAAGAGACCCAGTACTTC CASSQGGTSGGPQETQYF TRBV3-1/TRBV3-2 once TRBD2 TRBJ2-5
TGTGCCAGTAAGGCCGCTAGCGGGGAGTACAATGAGCAGTTCTTC CASKAASGEYNEQFF TRBV19 - TRBD2 TRBJ2-1
TGTGCCAGCAGCAAAGTACATTGGGGGGCGTGGGTTGGGTATGAGCAGTTCTTC CASSKVHWGAWVGYEQFF TRBV21-1 - - TRBJ2-1
TGTGCCAGCAGAGACGACAGCCATCAGCCCCAGCATTTT CASRDDSHQPQHF TRBV6-5 - - TRBJ1-5
TGCGCCAGCGGCGACAGGATTAATGAAAAACTGTTTTTT CASGDRINEKLFF TRBV5-1 - - TRBJ1-4
TGCGCCAGCAGCGGTATGGGACAGGGGGCTTATGGCTACACCTTC CASSGMGQGAYGYTF TRBV5-1 - TRBD1 TRBJ1-2
TGTGCCAGCAGTTCCCACGGGAATGAGCAGTTCTTC CASSSHGNEQFF TRBV6-5 once - TRBJ2-1
TGTGCCAGCGGGGCAGAACCGATTTACGAGCAGTACTTC CASGAEPIYEQYF TRBV7-2 - - TRBJ2-7
TGTGCCTGGAGTCTGGCGGGTACCACCTACAATGAGCAGTTCTTC CAWSLAGTTYNEQFF TRBV30 - - TRBJ2-1
TGTGCCAGCAGCTTAGGGGGACTAGCGGGAGAATTGAACGAGCAGTACTTC CASSLGGLAGELNEQYF TRBV11-3 - TRBD2 TRBJ2-7
TGCGCCAGCAGCTTGGGCAGGGTAAGGGACAATGAGCAGTTCTTC CASSLGRVRDNEQFF TRBV5-1 - - TRBJ2-1
TGTGCCAGCAGTTTATTGACAGGGGGCGACTACCAGCCCCAGCATTTT CASSLLTGGDYQPQHF TRBV28 - TRBD1 TRBJ1-5
TGTGCCAGCAGTTCGGACAGGGGGACTGAAGCTTTCTTT CASSSDRGTEAFF TRBV7-3 - TRBD1 TRBJ1-1
TGTGCCAGCAGTTACTTTCAAGGACAGGGCCGGACCGGGGAGCTGTTTTTT CASSYFQGQGRTGELFF TRBV6-2/TRBV6-3 - TRBD1 TRBJ2-2
TGTGCCAGCAGCCCGGGACAGTGGGGCCCCTACGAGCAGTACTTC CASSPGQWGPYEQYF TRBV5-5 - TRBD1 TRBJ2-7
TGCGCCAGCAGCTTGCTGGCTAGCGGGAGAGGTGTGGATACGCAGTATTTT CASSLLASGRGVDTQYF TRBV5-1 once TRBD2 TRBJ2-3
TGCAGCGCCGCCCGGGGTAGCGGGGGGGCCGGGGATACGCAGTATTTT CSAARGSGGAGDTQYF TRBV29-1 - TRBD2 TRBJ2-3
TGTGCCAGCTCACCACCAGGGAAGGTCACCTACAATGAGCAGTTCTTC CASSPPGKVTYNEQFF TRBV18 - - TRBJ2-1
TGTGCCAGCAAGAGCCGGGACCTTAGGGGGACCGGGGAGCTGTTTTTT CASKSRDLRGTGELFF TRBV7-3 - - TRBJ2-2
TGTGCCAGCAGCTTAAGGACAGCGGGAGGTACTGAGCAGTTCTTC CASSLRTAGGTEQFF TRBV7-3 - TRBD2 TRBJ2-1
TGTGCCTGGAGTGTAGGCGGCCTTACTAACTATGGCTACACCTTC CAWSVGGLTNYGYTF TRBV30 - - TRBJ1-2
TGTGCCAGCAGTGAACAAAACGAGCAGTACTTC CASSEQNEQYF TRBV6-1 - - TRBJ2-7
TGTGCCAGCGCCGGGACAAGGGACTACGAGCAGTACTTC CASAGTRDYEQYF TRBV27 - - TRBJ2-7
TGTGCCAGCAGCCGCAAGGCCGTCGGACTAGCGGGGCCCACAGATACGCAGTATTTT CASSRKAVGLAGPTDTQYF TRBV7-8 - TRBD2 TRBJ2-3
TGTGCCAGTAGTGCGCGACAGGGGGCCGGGGAGCAGTACTTC CASSARQGAGEQYF TRBV19 once TRBD1 TRBJ2-7
TGTGCCAGCAGCCAAGAGAGTAGCGGGAGGGCCAATGCCCTGGGGTTCTTC CASSQESSGRANALGFF TRBV4-2 - TRBD2 TRBJ2-1
TGTGCCACACGTATGGGGATCTATGGCTACACCTTC CATRMGIYGYTF TRBV6-5 few - TRBJ1-2
TGTGCCAGCAGCTTGGGGACAGGGGGCCGTATGAACACTGAAGCTTTCTTT CASSLGTGGRMNTEAFF TRBV5-4 - TRBD1 TRBJ1-1
TGTGCCAGCAGCGTAGGCAGGACTAATTCACCCCTCCACTTT CASSVGRTNSPLHF TRBV9 - - TRBJ1-6
TGTGCCAGCAGCCAGGGGTCCGACTACGAGCAGTACTTC CASSQGSDYEQYF TRBV7-9 - - TRBJ2-7
TGTGCCAGCAGTTACGGTGCGATCGGGGAGCTGTTTTTT CASSYGAIGELFF TRBV6-5 - - TRBJ2-2
TGCGCCAGCAGCCAGGGCCGCCCTGAGCAGTTCTTC CASSQGRPEQFF TRBV4-1 - - TRBJ2-1
TGTGCCAGCTCACGAGGACAGGGGGGTGAAAAACTGTTTTTT CASSRGQGGEKLFF TRBV18 - TRBD1 TRBJ1-4
TGTGGGGCAGGGAGCACAGATACGCAGTATTTT CGAGSTDTQYF TRBV5-4 once - TRBJ2-3
TGTGCCAGCAGCTTAGAGTCCTATAATTCACCCCTCCACTTT CASSLESYNSPLHF TRBV7-6 - - TRBJ1-6
TGCGCCAGCAGCTTAGGACAGGGGGCAATGAACACTGAAGCTTTCTTT CASSLGQGAMNTEAFF TRBV5-1 - TRBD1 TRBJ1-1
TGTGCCAGCTCACGAGACACCACTGAAAAACTGTTTTTT CASSRDTTEKLFF TRBV18 - - TRBJ1-4